These 21 T cell receptor beta chains share one sample of origin, sequenced in a study of blood T cell repertoires in COVID-19. Repertoires were generated with immunoSEQ multiplex PCR, while TCRdb's copy carries only in-frame clones and drops some. The sample comprises 180,000 or so clones, around 80% of which are singletons, and about 16% rests with the top ten. Sequenced material: PBMCs or T cells enriched from blood (not recorded which). The receptors were gathered from a man between 50 and 59 years old who had recovered from COVID-19.

The chain uses TRBV19 and TRBJ1-1; 7 bases are a match to TRBD1. CDR1 is LNHDA, CDR2 SQIVND, per germline (reference sequence). J was trimmed by 0 bases and V by 7 bases; bases with no gene match: 5. The CDR3 consists of 14 residues. The CDR3: CASIKGALNTEAFF. The CDR3 DNA follows: TGTGCCAGTATAAAGGGGGCTCTGAACACTGAAGCTTTCTTT.

A remark on this clone: Other DNA variants within this sample encode the same CDR3. The chain carries TRBV18 and TRBJ1-1, with 9 bases lining up with TRBD1. The CDR3 has 15 amino acids. The ends lost 3 bases at V and 1 base at J; junction bases unmatched: 3. Looked up from germline, CDR1 is KGHSH and CDR2 is LQKENI. The CDR3 reads CASSPGQGGNTEAFF. In nucleotides, the CDR3 is TGTGCCAGCTCACCGGGACAGGGAGGGAACACTGAAGCTTTCTTT. Full variable domain (rest looked up from reference TRBV18 and TRBJ1-1): NAGVMQNPRHLVRRRGQEARLRCSPMKGHSHVYWYRQLPEEGLKFMVYLQKENIIDESGMPKERFSAEFPKEGPSILRIQQVVRGDSAAYFCASSPGQGGNTEAFFGQGTRLTVV.

The CDR3 nucleotides read TGCGCCAGCAGCTTGGCCACTAGCTCCGAGCAGTACTTC. This translates into CASSLATSSEQYF. The chain joins TRBV5-1 to TRBJ2-7; TRBD2 might be the D (6 bases). V was clipped by 0 bases and J by 6 bases, with 10 bases between them. This CDR3 comprises 13 residues. Germline CDR1 reads SGHRS; CDR2 reads YFSETQ.

The chain carries TRBV9 and TRBJ2-7; TRBD2 is a possible D gene (6 bases). The CDR3 extends over 15 amino acids. Trimming took 4 bases from V and 8 from J, leaving 22 bases between them. CDR1 is SGDLS, CDR2 YYNGEE, per germline. In nucleotides, the CDR3 is TGTGCCAGCAGCCCAGGCGGGGTTGGGCTGAGCAAGCAGTACTTC. Protein sequence: CASSPGGVGLSKQYF.

The V call is TRBV5-1, the J call TRBJ1-1; 7 bases are shared with TRBD1. V gave up 5 bases and J gave up 3 bases; unmatched junction bases: 10. The CDR3 contains 15 residues. CDR1 is SGHRS and CDR2 is YFSETQ in the germline V gene. The CDR3 DNA sequence: TGCGCCAGCAGTTCCCACCCTACAGGGGACACTGAAGCTTTCTTT. It specifies CASSSHPTGDTEAFF.

The V call is TRBV4-1, the J call TRBJ2-3, with a weak D call TRBD2 (7 bases). The ends were cut back, 0 bases at V and 0 bases at J, with 19 bases in the middle. CDR1 and CDR2 (germline): MGHRA, YSYEKL. CDR3 length: 19 residues. The CDR3 sequence: CASSQDSPGGLTSTDTQYF. The DNA of the CDR3 is TGCGCCAGCAGCCAAGATTCCCCGGGGGGCCTTACTAGCACAGATACGCAGTATTTT.

The genes are TRBV5-6 and TRBJ1-2, with unresolved D. Germline CDR1 reads SGHDT; CDR2 reads YYEEEE. Trimming removed 0 bases at V and 4 bases at J, with 13 bases between. CDR3 size: 15 residues. The CDR3 DNA reads TGTGCCAGCAGCTTGGTCGGGATCTTAAGCTATGGCTACACCTTC. This translates into CASSLVGILSYGYTF.

V usage is TRBV11-2 and J usage is TRBJ2-2; D is ambiguous. The V end was cut by 2 bases, the J end by 6 bases, with 16 bases between. CDR3 length: 16 amino acids. Germline-derived CDR1 and CDR2 are SGHAT and FQNNGV. CDR3 in amino acids: CASSLNPKSSSGELFF. For the CDR3, the DNA is TGTGCCAGCAGCTTAAACCCGAAAAGTAGCTCCGGGGAGCTGTTTTTT. The full variable domain, completed using reference TRBV11-2 and TRBJ2-2, is EAGVAQSPRYKIIEKRQSVAFWCNPISGHATLYWYQQILGQGPKLLIQFQNNGVVDDSQLPKDRFSAERLKGVDSTLKIQPAKLEDSAVYLCASSLNPKSSSGELFFGEGSRLTVL.

The CDR3, as DNA: TGTGCCTGGAGGGGCGGGGTGAACTACGAGCAGTACTTC. Translation: CAWRGGVNYEQYF. This chain connects TRBV30 to TRBJ2-7; TRBD2 is a possible D gene (6 bases). The CDR3 covers 13 residues. Germline CDR1 reads GTSNPN; CDR2 reads SVGIG (reference sequence). V was trimmed by 3 bases and J by 3 bases, leaving 12 bases between them.

V gene TRBV6-5 combines with J gene TRBJ1-2; 7 bases fit TRBD1. The V gene's germline CDR1 is MNHEY and CDR2 SVGAGI. V was pared by 6 bases and J by 8 bases, with 15 bases of the junction left unmatched. The CDR3 runs to 15 residues. CDR3 DNA: TGTGCCAGCAGGGACAAGGGGGCGTGGTCTTCCGGCTACACCTTC. Translation: CASRDKGAWSSGYTF.

The chain combines TRBV30 with TRBJ1-4; D is ambiguous. V lost 1 base to trimming and J lost 0 bases, with 9 bases between them. The CDR3 extends over 15 amino acids. CDR1 and CDR2 from the germline V gene are GTSNPN and SVGIG (reference sequence). CDR3 DNA sequence: TGTGCCTGGAGTGGCCAGGCTGCAACTAATGAAAAACTGTTTTTT. It translates to CAWSGQAATNEKLFF.

As regards this clone: The same CDR3 also results from other DNA sequences found in this sample. The chain links TRBV5-1 to TRBJ1-6, with a tentative D call TRBD1 (5 bases). CDR3 length: 14 amino acids. Trimming removed 1 base at V and 5 bases at J, with 7 bases between. CDR1 SGHRS and CDR2 YFSETQ come from the germline V gene. This CDR3 reads CASSLQGDNSPLHF. The CDR3 coding sequence is TGCGCCAGCAGCTTGCAAGGGGATAATTCACCCCTCCACTTT.

The V gene is TRBV7-9, the J gene TRBJ1-2; D remains unclear. Trimming took 1 base from V and 2 from J, leaving 8 bases between them. CDR3 length equals 14 residues. The germline gives CDR1 SEHNR, CDR2 FQNEAQ (reference sequence). The CDR3 loop is CASSLVSGNYGYTF. CDR3 nucleotides: TGTGCCAGCAGCTTAGTGAGCGGAAACTATGGCTACACCTTC.

This clone has a single count. This chain connects TRBV19 to TRBJ2-3; 9 nucleotides agree with TRBD2. Germline V lookup: CDR1 LNHDA, CDR2 SQIVND (reference sequence). V shed 8 bases, J shed 1 base, and the junction held 10 bases outside the gene matches. The CDR3 is 16 amino acids. CDR3 protein: CASSSSSGAGTDTQYF. CDR3 DNA sequence: TGTGCCAGTTCCTCGTCTAGCGGGGCGGGCACAGATACGCAGTATTTT.

V gene TRBV11-2 combines with J gene TRBJ2-3; unclear D gene. The CDR3 contains 15 residues. V lost 2 bases and J 0 bases, leaving 9 bases between the germline ends. Germline loops: CDR1 SGHAT, CDR2 FQNNGV. For the CDR3, the DNA is TGTGCCAGCAGCTTACAGACAACTAGCACAGATACGCAGTATTTT. The encoded protein is CASSLQTTSTDTQYF.

This clone appeared once. This chain connects TRBV20-1 to TRBJ1-2; TRBD1 matches at 9 bases. V was pared by 3 bases and J by 8 bases, with 10 bases of the junction left unmatched. The CDR3 has 14 amino acids. Germline CDR1 and CDR2: DFQATT and SNEGSKA (reference sequence). The CDR3 coding sequence is TGCAGTGCTAGTGATACCCGGGACAGGGTAGGCTACACCTTC. This encodes CSASDTRDRVGYTF.

The CDR3 region is CASSQNRALGGELFF. The DNA for the CDR3 is TGTGCCAGCAGCCAAAACAGGGCGTTGGGCGGGGAGCTGTTTTTT. The chain is built from TRBV11-2 and TRBJ2-2; the D gene is possibly TRBD1 (6 bases). Germline V gene data show CDR1 as SGHAT and CDR2 as FQNNGV. The V end was cut by 5 bases, the J end by 7 bases, with 17 bases between. The CDR3 consists of 15 residues.

This clone was found a few times. The rearrangement links TRBV5-1 to TRBJ2-7, with D possibly TRBD2 on 6 matching bases. Germline V lookup: CDR1 SGHRS, CDR2 YFSETQ. The V end was cut by 2 bases, the J end by 6 bases, with 12 bases between. This CDR3 spans 13 amino acids. CDR3 sequence: CASSLGDWPEQYF. The CDR3, as DNA: TGCGCCAGCAGCTTAGGGGACTGGCCCGAGCAGTACTTC.

This clone came up once. This chain links TRBV4-1 with TRBJ1-4; D unresolved. CDR1 is MGHRA, CDR2 YSYEKL, per germline. This CDR3 comprises 15 residues. Trimming shortened V by 4 bases and J by 0 bases, and 9 bases separated the two germline ends. The CDR3 DNA reads as TGCGCCAGCAGCCGGCCAATTTCAACTAATGAAAAACTGTTTTTT. Protein: CASSRPISTNEKLFF.

The chain couples TRBV30 to TRBJ1-5; 9 bases are a match to TRBD1. The CDR3 is made up of 13 amino acids. Germline V gene lookup returns CDR1 GTSNPN and CDR2 SVGIG (reference sequence). Losses at the gene ends were 5 bases for V and 3 bases for J; bases not matched to a gene: 2. CDR3 amino acids: CAWDRGSNQPQHF. In DNA form, the CDR3 reads TGTGCCTGGGACAGGGGGTCCAATCAGCCCCAGCATTTT. The variable domain in full, completed from reference TRBV30 and TRBJ1-5, reads SQTIHQWPATLVQPVGSPLSLECTVEGTSNPNLYWYRQAAGRGLQLLFYSVGIGQISSEVPQNLSASRPQDRQFILSSKKLLLSDSGFYLCAWDRGSNQPQHFGDGTRLSIL.

In this sample, this clone turned up once. A junction end diverges from the germline sequence, so it may reflect a read error. This chain joins TRBV30 and TRBJ1-4; tentatively, D is TRBD1 (5 bases). The CDR3 loop spans 14 amino acids. Looked up from germline, CDR1 is GTSNPN and CDR2 is SVGIG (reference sequence). CDR3 DNA: TGTGTCTGGAGTGTAGGGGCCGCTAATGAAAAACTGTTTTTT. Translated: CVWSVGAANEKLFF. Looking up the rest from reference TRBV30 and TRBJ1-4 gives the full variable domain: SQTIHQWPATLVQPVGSPLSLECTVEGTSNPNLYWYRQAAGRGLQLLFYSVGIGQISSEVPQNLSASRPQDRQFILSSKKLLLSDSGFYLCVWSVGAANEKLFFGSGTQLSVL.